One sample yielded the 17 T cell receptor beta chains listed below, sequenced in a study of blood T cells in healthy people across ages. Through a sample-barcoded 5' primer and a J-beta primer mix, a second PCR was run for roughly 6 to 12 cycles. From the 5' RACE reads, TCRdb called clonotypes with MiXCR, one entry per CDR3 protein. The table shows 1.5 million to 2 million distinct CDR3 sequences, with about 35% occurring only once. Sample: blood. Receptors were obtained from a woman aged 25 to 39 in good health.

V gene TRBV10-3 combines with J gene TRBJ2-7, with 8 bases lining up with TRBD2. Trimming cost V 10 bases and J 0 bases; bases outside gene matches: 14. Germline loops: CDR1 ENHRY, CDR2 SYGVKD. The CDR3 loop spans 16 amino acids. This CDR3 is CATLDVVAGSSYEQYF. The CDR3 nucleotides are TGTGCCACCCTTGATGTCGTAGCGGGGAGCTCCTACGAGCAGTACTTC.

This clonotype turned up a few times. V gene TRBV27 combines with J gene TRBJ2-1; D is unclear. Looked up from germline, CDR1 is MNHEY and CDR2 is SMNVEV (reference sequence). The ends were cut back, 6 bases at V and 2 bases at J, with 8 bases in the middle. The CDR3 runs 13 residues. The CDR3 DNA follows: TGTGCCAGCAGGCGGTCCGCCTACAATGAGCAGTTCTTC. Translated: CASRRSAYNEQFF.

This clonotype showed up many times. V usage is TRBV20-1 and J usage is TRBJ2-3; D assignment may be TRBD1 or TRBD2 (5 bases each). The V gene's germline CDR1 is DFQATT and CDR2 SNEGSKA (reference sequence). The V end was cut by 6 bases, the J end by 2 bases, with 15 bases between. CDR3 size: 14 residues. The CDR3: CSARLGPLTDTQYF. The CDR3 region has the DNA TGCAGTGCCCGGCTGGGACCACTCACAGATACGCAGTATTTT.

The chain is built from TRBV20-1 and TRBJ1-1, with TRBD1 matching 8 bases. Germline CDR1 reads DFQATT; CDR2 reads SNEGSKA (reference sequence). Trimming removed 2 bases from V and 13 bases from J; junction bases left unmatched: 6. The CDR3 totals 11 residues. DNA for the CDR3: TGCAGTGCTAGATCTGGACAGGGAGATTTCTTT. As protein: CSARSGQGDFF.

CDR3 DNA sequence: TGTGCCTGGAGTGTACGTAAAGGGGTGACCCTCTATGGCTACACCTTC. Translating gives CAWSVRKGVTLYGYTF. The gene calls are TRBV30 and TRBJ1-2; D is possibly TRBD1 (5 bases). Germline V gene sequence: CDR1 GTSNPN, CDR2 SVGIG (reference sequence). Between the trimmed V and J ends, which lost 0 bases and 4 bases, there was a span of 18 bases. This CDR3 region has 16 residues.

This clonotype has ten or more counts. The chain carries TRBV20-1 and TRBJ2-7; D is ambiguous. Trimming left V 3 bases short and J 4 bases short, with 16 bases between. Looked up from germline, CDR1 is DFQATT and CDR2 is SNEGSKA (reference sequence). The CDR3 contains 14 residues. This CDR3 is CSASGQSAEYEQYF. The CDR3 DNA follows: TGCAGTGCTAGCGGCCAATCGGCAGAGTACGAGCAGTACTTC.

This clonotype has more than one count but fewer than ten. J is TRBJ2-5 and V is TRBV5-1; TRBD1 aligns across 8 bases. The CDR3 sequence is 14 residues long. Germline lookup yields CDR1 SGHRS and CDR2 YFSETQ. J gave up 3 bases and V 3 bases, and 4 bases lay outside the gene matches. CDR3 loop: CASSWGTGEETQYF. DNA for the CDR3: TGCGCCAGCAGCTGGGGGACAGGAGAAGAGACCCAGTACTTC.

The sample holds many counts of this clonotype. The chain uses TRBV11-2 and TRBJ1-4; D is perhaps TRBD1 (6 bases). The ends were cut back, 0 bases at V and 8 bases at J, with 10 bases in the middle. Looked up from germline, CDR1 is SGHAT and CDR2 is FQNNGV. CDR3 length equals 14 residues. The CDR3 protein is CASSLDRGGEKLFF. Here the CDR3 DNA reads TGTGCCAGCAGCTTAGACAGGGGTGGGGAAAAACTGTTTTTT. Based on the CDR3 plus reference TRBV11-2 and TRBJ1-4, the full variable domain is EAGVAQSPRYKIIEKRQSVAFWCNPISGHATLYWYQQILGQGPKLLIQFQNNGVVDDSQLPKDRFSAERLKGVDSTLKIQPAKLEDSAVYLCASSLDRGGEKLFFGSGTQLSVL.

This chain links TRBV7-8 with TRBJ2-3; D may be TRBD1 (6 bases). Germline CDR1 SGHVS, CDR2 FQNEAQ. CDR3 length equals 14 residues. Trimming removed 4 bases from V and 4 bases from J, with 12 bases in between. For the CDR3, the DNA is TGTGCCAGCAGCTCCTTTTACAGGGCAGATACGCAGTATTTT. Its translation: CASSSFYRADTQYF.

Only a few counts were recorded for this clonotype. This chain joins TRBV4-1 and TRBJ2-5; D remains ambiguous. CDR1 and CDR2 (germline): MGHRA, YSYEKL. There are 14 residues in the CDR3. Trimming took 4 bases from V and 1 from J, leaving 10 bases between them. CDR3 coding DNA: TGCGCCAGCAGCCCCCGGTGGCCCCAAGAGACCCAGTACTTC. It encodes CASSPRWPQETQYF.

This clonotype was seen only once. For the CDR3, the DNA is TGTGCCAGCAGCTTGGGGGGGAAATTGGGTGGCACTGAAGCTTTCTTT. It yields the protein CASSLGGKLGGTEAFF. V is TRBV5-5 and J is TRBJ1-1; tentatively, D is TRBD1 (5 bases). The V end was cut by 0 bases, the J end by 4 bases, with 16 bases between. This CDR3 is built from 16 residues. From germline, CDR1 is SGHKS and CDR2 YYEKEE (reference sequence).

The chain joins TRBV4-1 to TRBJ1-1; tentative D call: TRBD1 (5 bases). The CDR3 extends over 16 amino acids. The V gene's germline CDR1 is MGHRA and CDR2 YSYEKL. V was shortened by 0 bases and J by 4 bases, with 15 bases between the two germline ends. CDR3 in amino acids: CASSQDQRGGSTEAFF. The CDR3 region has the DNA TGCGCCAGCAGCCAAGATCAGAGGGGAGGTTCCACTGAAGCTTTCTTT.

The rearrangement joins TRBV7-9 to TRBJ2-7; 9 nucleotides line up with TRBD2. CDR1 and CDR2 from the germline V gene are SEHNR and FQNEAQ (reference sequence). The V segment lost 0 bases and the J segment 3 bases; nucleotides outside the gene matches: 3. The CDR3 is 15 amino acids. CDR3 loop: CASSLAAGGFYEQYF. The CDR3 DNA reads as TGTGCCAGCAGCTTAGCGGCGGGGGGGTTCTACGAGCAGTACTTC.

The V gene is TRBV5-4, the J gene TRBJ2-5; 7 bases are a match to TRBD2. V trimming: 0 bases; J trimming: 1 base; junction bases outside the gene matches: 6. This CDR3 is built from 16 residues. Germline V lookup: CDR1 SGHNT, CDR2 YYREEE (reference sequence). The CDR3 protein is CASSLDPRGSQETQYF. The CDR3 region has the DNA TGTGCCAGCAGCTTGGACCCGCGGGGGTCCCAAGAGACCCAGTACTTC.

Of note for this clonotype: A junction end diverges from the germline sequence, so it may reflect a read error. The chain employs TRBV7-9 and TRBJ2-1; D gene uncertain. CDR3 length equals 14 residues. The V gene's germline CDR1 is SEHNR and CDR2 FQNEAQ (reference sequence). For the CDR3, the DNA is TGTGCCAACAGCTTAAGGGAAGGGCTCCATGAGCAGTTCTTC. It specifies CANSLREGLHEQFF.

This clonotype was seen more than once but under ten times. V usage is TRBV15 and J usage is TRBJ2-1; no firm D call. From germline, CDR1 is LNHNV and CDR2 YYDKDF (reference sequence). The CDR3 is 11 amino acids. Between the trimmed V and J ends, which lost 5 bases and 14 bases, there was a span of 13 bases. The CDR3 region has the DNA TGTGCCACCAGCGGAACGTCTGGCAAGTTCTTC. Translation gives CATSGTSGKFF.

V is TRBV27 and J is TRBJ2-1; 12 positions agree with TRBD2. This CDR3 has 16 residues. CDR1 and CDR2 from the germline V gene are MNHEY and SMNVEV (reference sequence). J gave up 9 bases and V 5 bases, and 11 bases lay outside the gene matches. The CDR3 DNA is TGTGCCAGCAGTAAATCTCTAGCGGGAGGGCCAGGTGAGCAGTTCTTC. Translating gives CASSKSLAGGPGEQFF.